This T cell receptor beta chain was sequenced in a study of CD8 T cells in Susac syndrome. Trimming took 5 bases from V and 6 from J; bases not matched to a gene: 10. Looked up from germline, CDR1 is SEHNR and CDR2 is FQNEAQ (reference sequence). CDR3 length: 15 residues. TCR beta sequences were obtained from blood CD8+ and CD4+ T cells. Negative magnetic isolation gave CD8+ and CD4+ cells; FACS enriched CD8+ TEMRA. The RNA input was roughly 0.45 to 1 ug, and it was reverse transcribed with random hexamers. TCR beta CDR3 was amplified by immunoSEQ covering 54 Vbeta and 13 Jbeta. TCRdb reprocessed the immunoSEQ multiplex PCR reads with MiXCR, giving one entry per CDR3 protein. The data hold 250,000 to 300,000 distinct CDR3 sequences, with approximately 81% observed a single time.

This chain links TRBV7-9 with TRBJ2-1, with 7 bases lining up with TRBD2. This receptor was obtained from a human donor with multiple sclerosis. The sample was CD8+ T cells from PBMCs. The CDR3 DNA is TGTGCCAGCAGCCCCTCAAAGGGCGGGAGCAATGAGCAGTTCTTC. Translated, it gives CASSPSKGGSNEQFF.